A selection of T cell receptor beta chains follows, all from one sample in a study of blood T cell repertoires in COVID-19. This table comes from immunoSEQ multiplex PCR, and its TCRdb copy is limited to in-frame clones, with some not included. This table has 250,000 to 300,000 clones, about 86% appearing once. The sequencing input was peripheral blood. The receptors were gathered from a woman in her 30s with COVID-19, enrolled during active disease. Both conserved end residues are part of each CDR3. A D gene is named only where the DNA matches it firmly. Part of the rows lack a size; the others show once, few, many or a class for expanded clones.

V gene,clone size,D gene,J gene,CDR3 DNA,CDR3 protein
TRBV14,.,TRBD2,TRBJ2-7,TGTGCCAGCAGCCAAGAAGCGGGGGGCCTTGGGCCTTTTTTC,CASSQEAGGLGPFF
TRBV10-1,.,.,TRBJ2-5,TGCGCCAGCAGTCGAAACGGCGGGGAGACCCAGTACTTC,CASSRNGGETQYF
TRBV28,.,.,TRBJ1-6,TGTGCCAGCAGTTTTTCCAGGGCTAATTCACCCCTCCACTTT,CASSFSRANSPLHF
TRBV7-2,.,TRBD2,TRBJ2-7,TGTGCCAGCAGCTCTGGACTAGCGGGGGGGCAGGGGGAGCAGTACTTC,CASSSGLAGGQGEQYF
TRBV4-1,.,TRBD1,TRBJ1-2,TGCGCCAGCAGCCAACCCCGGACAGGGAATGGCGGCTACACCTTC,CASSQPRTGNGGYTF
TRBV2,.,TRBD1,TRBJ1-6,TGTGCCAGCAGGAAGGCGACAGGGAGCACCTATAATTCACCCCTCCACTTT,CASRKATGSTYNSPLHF
TRBV6-6,.,.,TRBJ2-3,TGTGCCAGCGGCAGGGCGGAGGATACGCAGTATTTT,CASGRAEDTQYF
TRBV29-1,few,.,TRBJ2-7,TGCAGCGTTGAAGGAAAGACGGGTTACGAGCAGTACTTC,CSVEGKTGYEQYF
TRBV6-5,.,.,TRBJ1-5,TGTGCCAGCAGGGCCCAACAGCCCCAGCATTTT,CASRAQQPQHF
TRBV9,.,TRBD1,TRBJ1-6,TGTGCCAGCAGCGTGAGTGAAGGGACAGCCCAATCGGCCCTCCACTTT,CASSVSEGTAQSALHF
TRBV5-1,once,TRBD2,TRBJ2-7,TGCGCCAGCAGCTTGGATGGGAGGGGCGAGCAGTACTTC,CASSLDGRGEQYF
TRBV27,once,.,TRBJ1-5,TGTGCCAGCAGTCTACAGACAGGAAATCAGCCCCAGCATTTT,CASSLQTGNQPQHF
TRBV14,.,.,TRBJ2-5,TGTGCCAGCAGCCCGGGACTCCTACAAGAGACCCAGTACTTC,CASSPGLLQETQYF
TRBV24-1,.,.,TRBJ1-3,TGTGCCACCAGTGAACCTGGACTAGGAAACACCATATATTTT,CATSEPGLGNTIYF
TRBV27,once,.,TRBJ1-1,TGTGCCAGCAGTTGGAGTGGGAGGGCTGAAGCTTTCTTT,CASSWSGRAEAFF
TRBV7-7,.,TRBD2,TRBJ2-3,TGTGCCAGCAGCCCCCGTACTAGCGGGGGGCCAGATACGCAGTATTTT,CASSPRTSGGPDTQYF
TRBV2,once,TRBD2,TRBJ2-7,TGTGCCAGCAGCCAGACCAGCGGGGGATACGAGCAGTACTTC,CASSQTSGGYEQYF
TRBV6-5,.,TRBD1,TRBJ2-2,TGTGCCAGCGGGACAGCCCTGAACACCGGGGAGCTGTTTTTT,CASGTALNTGELFF
TRBV7-9,.,TRBD1,TRBJ1-1,TGTGCCAGCAGACAACAGGGGCCCACGTTACTTACTGAAGCTTTCTTT,CASRQQGPTLLTEAFF
TRBV3-1/TRBV3-2,.,TRBD2,TRBJ2-5,TGTGCCAGCAGCCAAAGGCTAGCGGACCCGGGGCAGTACTTC,CASSQRLADPGQYF
TRBV28,.,TRBD2,TRBJ2-5,TGTGCCAGCAATAGCGGGGGCCGGGGAGGGACCCAGTACTTC,CASNSGGRGGTQYF
TRBV30,once,.,TRBJ1-6,TGTGCCTGGAGCGTTACAGGGAATTCACCCCTCCACTTT,CAWSVTGNSPLHF
TRBV5-4,.,TRBD2,TRBJ2-5,TGTGCCAGCAGCTCAACCACTAGCGGGGGGAAAGAGACCCAGTACTTC,CASSSTTSGGKETQYF
TRBV27,many,TRBD1,TRBJ2-2,TGTGCCAGCAGTTCCCCCGCCGCTGGGACAGGGGGCGCTTCCGGGGAGCTGTTTTTT,CASSSPAAGTGGASGELFF
TRBV5-6,.,.,TRBJ1-3,TGTGCCAGCAGCTTGCGGGGTACCGGAAACACCATATATTTT,CASSLRGTGNTIYF
TRBV28,.,.,TRBJ2-2,TGTGCCAGCAGTTTCCCTCTAGAAACCGGGGAGCTGTTTTTT,CASSFPLETGELFF
TRBV19,.,.,TRBJ2-1,TGTGCCTCCCGAGATAGGGGGCGGGGCAATGAGCAGTTCTTC,CASRDRGRGNEQFF
TRBV5-5,.,.,TRBJ2-5,TGTGCCAGCAGCTTGCTCCAGTATGAAGAGACCCAGTACTTC,CASSLLQYEETQYF
TRBV25-1,.,TRBD1,TRBJ2-7,TGTGCCAGCGACTCAGGGACAGGGGGCAGCCAGGGGGACTACGAGCAGTACTTC,CASDSGTGGSQGDYEQYF
TRBV3-1/TRBV3-2,few,.,TRBJ2-2,TGTGCCAGCAGCCAAGATCAGGGCGCAATATTAACCGGGGAGCTGTTTTTT,CASSQDQGAILTGELFF
TRBV11-2,.,TRBD1,TRBJ1-1,TGTGCCAGCAGCTCAACGGACAGGGCGGGCCCTGAAGCTTTCTTT,CASSSTDRAGPEAFF
TRBV10-2,.,.,TRBJ2-4,TGCGCCAGCAGGGGGGTAGCTGAAGGGACTCTAGCCAAAAACATTCAGTACTTC,CASRGVAEGTLAKNIQYF
TRBV6-1,.,TRBD1,TRBJ1-1,TGTGCCAGCAGTGAACAGGGGGCGGACACTGAAGCTTTCTTT,CASSEQGADTEAFF
TRBV16,.,.,TRBJ2-3,TGTGCCAGCAGCCAGCAATTCGGCGGCGGGCCTACTAGCACAGATACGCAGTATTTT,CASSQQFGGGPTSTDTQYF
TRBV2,.,.,TRBJ1-2,TGTGCCAGCAGTCCACCCGCACAGGGAAACTATGGCTACACCTTC,CASSPPAQGNYGYTF
TRBV19,.,.,TRBJ2-2,TGTGCCAGTAAAGAACAGGGTCGGCGCACCGGGGAGCTGTTTTTT,CASKEQGRRTGELFF
TRBV4-1,.,.,TRBJ1-2,TGCGCCAGCAGCCAAGGACAGTCCCTCTATGGCTACACCTTC,CASSQGQSLYGYTF
TRBV6-5,.,TRBD2,TRBJ2-5,TGTGCCAGCAGTTATGGTAGCGGGGGTCCCACGGAGACCCAGTACTTC,CASSYGSGGPTETQYF
TRBV5-4,.,.,TRBJ2-2,TGTGCCAGCAGCTCCAGGGTAGGCGGGGAGCTGTTTTTT,CASSSRVGGELFF
TRBV23-1,few,.,TRBJ1-3,TGCGCCAGCAGTGATCCAGGCCGGTCCGGAAACACCATATATTTT,CASSDPGRSGNTIYF
TRBV24-1,.,.,TRBJ1-2,TGTGCCACCAGTGTAGGCGACAGCTATGGCTACACCTTC,CATSVGDSYGYTF
TRBV11-2,.,TRBD2,TRBJ2-3,TGTGCCATCTCAGGGCGACTAGCGGGGTCAGATACGCAGTATTTT,CAISGRLAGSDTQYF
TRBV7-9,.,TRBD2,TRBJ2-5,TGTGCCAGCAGCTTAGGAGGCGGGGGAGAGACCCAGTACTTC,CASSLGGGGETQYF